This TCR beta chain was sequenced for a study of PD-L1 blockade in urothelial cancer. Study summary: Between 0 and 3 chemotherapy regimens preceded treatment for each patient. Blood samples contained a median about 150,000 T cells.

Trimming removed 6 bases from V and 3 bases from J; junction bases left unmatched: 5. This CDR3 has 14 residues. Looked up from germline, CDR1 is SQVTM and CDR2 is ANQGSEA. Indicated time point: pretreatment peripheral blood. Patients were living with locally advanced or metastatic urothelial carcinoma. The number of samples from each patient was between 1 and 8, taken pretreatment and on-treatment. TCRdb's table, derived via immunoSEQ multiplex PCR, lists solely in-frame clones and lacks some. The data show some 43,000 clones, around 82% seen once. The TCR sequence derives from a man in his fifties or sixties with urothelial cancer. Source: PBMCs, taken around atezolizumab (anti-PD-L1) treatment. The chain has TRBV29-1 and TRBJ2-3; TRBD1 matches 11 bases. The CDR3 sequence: CSVRDRGNTDTQYF. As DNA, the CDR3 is TGCAGCGTCCGGGACAGGGGGAATACAGATACGCAGTATTTT.